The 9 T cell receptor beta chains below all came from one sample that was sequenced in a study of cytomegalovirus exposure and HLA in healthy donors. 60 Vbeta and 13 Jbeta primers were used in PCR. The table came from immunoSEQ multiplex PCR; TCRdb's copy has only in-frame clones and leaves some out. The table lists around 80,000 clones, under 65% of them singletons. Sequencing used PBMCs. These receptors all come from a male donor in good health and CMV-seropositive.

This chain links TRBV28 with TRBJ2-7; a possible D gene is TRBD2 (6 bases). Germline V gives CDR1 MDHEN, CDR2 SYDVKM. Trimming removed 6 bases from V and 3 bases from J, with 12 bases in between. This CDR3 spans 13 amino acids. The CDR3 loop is CASSTGTLYEQYF. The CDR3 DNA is TGTGCCAGCAGCACGGGGACTCTCTACGAGCAGTACTTC.

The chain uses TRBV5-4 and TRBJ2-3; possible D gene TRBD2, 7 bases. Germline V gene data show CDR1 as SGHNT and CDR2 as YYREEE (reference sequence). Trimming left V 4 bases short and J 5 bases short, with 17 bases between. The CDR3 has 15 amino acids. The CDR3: CASSRGGGFKDTQYF. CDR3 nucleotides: TGTGCCAGCAGCAGGGGAGGGGGATTTAAAGATACGCAGTATTTT.

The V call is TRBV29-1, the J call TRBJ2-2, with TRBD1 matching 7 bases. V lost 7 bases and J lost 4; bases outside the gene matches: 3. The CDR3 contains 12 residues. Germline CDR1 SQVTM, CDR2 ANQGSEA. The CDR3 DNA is TGCAGCGGAACAGGGGTCACCGGGGAGCTGTTTTTT. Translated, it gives CSGTGVTGELFF.

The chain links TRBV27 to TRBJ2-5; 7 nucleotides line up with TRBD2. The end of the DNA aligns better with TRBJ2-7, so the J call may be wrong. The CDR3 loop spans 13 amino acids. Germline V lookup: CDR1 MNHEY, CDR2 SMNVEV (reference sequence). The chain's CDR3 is CASSLTSSYEQYF. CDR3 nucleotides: TGTGCCAGCAGCCTGACTAGCAGCTACGAGCAGTACTTC.

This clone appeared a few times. CDR3 sequence reads: CASSATGGVWDRELFF. The CDR3 region has the DNA TGTGCCAGCAGCGCCACAGGGGGCGTATGGGACCGGGAGCTGTTTTTT. The chain carries TRBV7-2 and TRBJ2-2; 9 nucleotides line up with TRBD1. Trimming removed 5 bases from V and 9 bases from J; junction bases left unmatched: 13. Germline V gene data show CDR1 as SGHTA and CDR2 as FQGNSA. The CDR3 totals 16 residues.

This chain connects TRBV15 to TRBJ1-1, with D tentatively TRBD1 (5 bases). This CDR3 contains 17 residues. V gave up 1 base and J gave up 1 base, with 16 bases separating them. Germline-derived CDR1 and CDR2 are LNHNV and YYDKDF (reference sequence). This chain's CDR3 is CATSRAGRVARNTEAFF. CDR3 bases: TGTGCCACCAGCAGAGCGGGCAGGGTCGCCAGGAACACTGAAGCTTTCTTT.

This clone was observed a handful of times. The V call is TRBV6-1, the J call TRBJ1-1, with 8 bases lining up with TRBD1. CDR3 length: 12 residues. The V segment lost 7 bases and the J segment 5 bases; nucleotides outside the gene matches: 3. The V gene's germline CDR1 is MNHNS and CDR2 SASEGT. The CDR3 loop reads CASIQGATEAFF. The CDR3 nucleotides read TGTGCCAGCATTCAGGGGGCAACTGAAGCTTTCTTT.

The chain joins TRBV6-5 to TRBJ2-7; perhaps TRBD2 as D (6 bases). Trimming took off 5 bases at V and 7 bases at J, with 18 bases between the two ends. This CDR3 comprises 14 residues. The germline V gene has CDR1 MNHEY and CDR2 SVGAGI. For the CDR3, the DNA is TGTGCCAGCAGTCCGTTGGAGGGAATCGAAGAGCAGTACTTC. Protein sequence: CASSPLEGIEEQYF.

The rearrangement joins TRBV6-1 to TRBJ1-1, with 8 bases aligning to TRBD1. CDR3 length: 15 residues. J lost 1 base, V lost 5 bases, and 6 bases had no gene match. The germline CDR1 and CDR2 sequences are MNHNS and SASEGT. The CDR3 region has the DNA TGTGCCAGCAGTTCGGGACAGGCTGGGAACACTGAAGCTTTCTTT. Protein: CASSSGQAGNTEAFF.